Each of the 7 T cell receptor beta chains below was sequenced from the same sample in a study of Graves' ophthalmopathy and Graves' hyperthyroidism listed by TCRdb under 2018. Sequencing took place on an Illumina HiSeq 2000. TCR beta CDR3 regions were amplified from RNA transcripts for repertoire sequencing. A first-round RT-PCR used HTBI primers with the Qiagen OneStep RT-PCR kit, followed by a second-round multiplex PCR, size selection and purification. The public reads were reprocessed in TCRdb via fastp at Q25 and MiXCR, keeping in-frame beta chains. Every distinct CDR3 protein forms one entry, paired with its most common genes and DNA. The sample has about 380,000 distinct CDR3 sequences on record, over 15% of them singletons. The ten largest clones take up 5.5% to 7% of the sample. Sequencing input: peripheral blood. These receptors were obtained from a woman aged 18 to 35 with stable Graves' hyperthyroidism. Donor details come from another sample of the same person, matched by shared clones.

Remarks on this clonotype: With a much larger clone just one base away, this may be a read error. This chain links TRBV11-2 with TRBJ1-1, with D unresolved. This CDR3 region has 12 residues. Germline CDR1 and CDR2: SGHAT and FQNNGV. For the CDR3, the DNA is TGTGCCAGCAGCTTAGGAGTTTATGAAGCTTGCTTT. Its protein is CASSLGVYEACF.

This clonotype was counted ten times or more. The V call is TRBV10-2, the J call TRBJ1-2; TRBD1 might be the D (6 bases). V gave up 5 bases and J gave up 0 bases, with 10 bases separating them. This CDR3 comprises 14 residues. Germline assignment: CDR1 WSHSY and CDR2 SAAADI. CDR3 nucleotides: TGCGCCAGCAGTCCGGGACATTCTAACTATGGCTACACCTTC. It yields the protein CASSPGHSNYGYTF.

The chain recombines TRBV25-1 with TRBJ2-5; 11 bases line up with TRBD1. The CDR3 is 15 residues long. Germline V gene data show CDR1 as MGHDK and CDR2 as SYGVNS. V trimming: 5 bases; J trimming: 5 bases; junction bases outside the gene matches: 7. The CDR3 region has the DNA TGTGCCAGCAGTAGGACAGGGGGCGCGGGGGAGACCCAGTACTTC. Amino acid sequence: CASSRTGGAGETQYF.

This clonotype was seen at least ten times. This chain links TRBV6-2 or TRBV6-3 with TRBJ1-2; TRBD1 aligns across 7 bases. Germline trimming cut 5 bases from V and 3 bases from J; bases unmatched to any gene: 12. The CDR3 covers 16 residues. Germline-derived CDR1 and CDR2 are MNHEY and SVGEGT. CDR3 residues: CASSRTPGQQDYGYTF. The CDR3 DNA reads TGTGCCAGCAGTAGAACCCCGGGACAGCAGGACTATGGCTACACCTTC.

This clonotype was detected many times. The chain carries TRBV10-3 and TRBJ1-1; 7 positions agree with TRBD1. CDR3 length: 13 amino acids. V was pared by 2 bases and J by 8 bases, with 5 bases of the junction left unmatched. Germline V CDR1 and CDR2: ENHRY, SYGVKD. CDR3 protein: CAISEAGQTEAFF. Written as DNA, the CDR3 is TGTGCCATCAGTGAGGCGGGACAGACCGAAGCTTTCTTT.

This clonotype occurred many times. J is TRBJ2-5 and V is TRBV2; 8 bases are shared with TRBD1. Germline CDR1 SNHLY, CDR2 FYNNEI. Germline trimming cut 4 bases from V and 5 bases from J; bases unmatched to any gene: 15. The CDR3 has 17 amino acids. The CDR3 reads CASSARQGPAGKETQYF. The DNA of the CDR3 is TGTGCCAGCAGTGCCAGACAGGGGCCGGCGGGGAAGGAGACCCAGTACTTC.

This clonotype was detected ten times or more. V and J are TRBV10-3 and TRBJ1-2; D is perhaps TRBD1 (5 bases). CDR1 is ENHRY and CDR2 is SYGVKD in the germline V gene. Deletions cut 6 bases from V and 3 bases from J, with 23 bases between. The CDR3 contains 17 residues. CDR3 in amino acids: CAIRGGSGPRGDYGYTF. CDR3 in DNA: TGTGCCATCAGAGGCGGTTCCGGGCCCCGAGGGGACTATGGCTACACCTTC.